This entry lists 28 T cell receptor beta chains sequenced from one sample in a study of CD8 T cells in ankylosing spondylitis. MiXCR, applied by TCRdb to the 5' RACE reads, yields one record per CDR3 protein. The table shows about 310,000 distinct CDR3 sequences, with more than 20% occurring only once. Input material: blood, either unsorted or a sorted T cell fraction (not recorded which). Receptor source: a female donor with ankylosing spondylitis or in good health (not recorded which).

This clonotype was seen only a few times. The chain links TRBV5-6 to TRBJ2-3; TRBD2 matches 7 bases. The V and J ends lost 0 bases and 5 bases, in that order; junction bases with no gene match: 6. Germline V gene sequence: CDR1 SGHDT, CDR2 YYEEEE. The CDR3 totals 15 residues. The DNA for the CDR3 is TGTGCCAGCAGCTTGGAGGGACCGGGGGGAGATACGCAGTATTTT. It is translated as CASSLEGPGGDTQYF.

The genes are TRBV7-9 and TRBJ2-5; D ambiguous. Trimming shortened V by 1 base and J by 5 bases, and 11 bases separated the two germline ends. Germline V gene sequence: CDR1 SEHNR, CDR2 FQNEAQ (reference sequence). The CDR3 has 14 amino acids. The CDR3: CASSLGTAEETQYF. The CDR3 nucleotides are TGTGCCAGCAGCTTAGGGACGGCGGAGGAGACCCAGTACTTC. Looking up the rest from reference TRBV7-9 and TRBJ2-5 gives the full variable domain: DTGVSQNPRHKITKRGQNVTFRCDPISEHNRLYWYRQTLGQGPEFLTYFQNEAQLEKSRLLSDRFSAERPKGSFSTLEIQRTEQGDSAMYLCASSLGTAEETQYFGPGTRLLVL.

The table lists this clonotype with a few counts. The rearrangement uses TRBV20-1 and TRBJ1-1, with TRBD1 identical over 7 bases. CDR3 length: 13 residues. Germline CDR1 is DFQATT and CDR2 is SNEGSKA (reference sequence). Trimming took 6 bases from V and 5 from J; bases not matched to a gene: 9. DNA for the CDR3: TGCAGTGCGAACACAGGGGTTAGGACTGAAGCTTTCTTT. Translation: CSANTGVRTEAFF.

V gene TRBV4-3 combines with J gene TRBJ1-2; TRBD1 matches 8 bases. V dropped 0 bases and J dropped 8; count of bases not matched to a gene: 8. The CDR3 extends over 15 amino acids. Germline CDR1 and CDR2: LGHNA and YSLEER. The CDR3 nucleotides read TGCGCCAGCAGCCAAGATCTAGGGACAGGAAGCGGCTACACCTTC. Residues: CASSQDLGTGSGYTF.

This clonotype was found a few times. The rearrangement joins TRBV5-1 to TRBJ2-7, with a tentative D call TRBD2 (5 bases). Germline assignment: CDR1 SGHRS and CDR2 YFSETQ. The CDR3 has 16 amino acids. With 5 bases removed from V and 4 bases from J, the gap between germline ends came to 22 bases. CDR3 coding DNA: TGCGCCAGCAGGCCCTGGGTCGTCGGGGATCGGTACGAGCAGTACTTC. Translating it yields CASRPWVVGDRYEQYF.

The genes are TRBV20-1 and TRBJ2-1; 8 positions agree with TRBD2. V trimming: 7 bases; J trimming: 9 bases; junction bases outside the gene matches: 8. This CDR3 has 12 residues. From germline, CDR1 is DFQATT and CDR2 SNEGSKA (reference sequence). DNA of the CDR3: TGCAGTGGATTAGCGGGATGGGCTGAGCAGTTCTTC. Amino acids: CSGLAGWAEQFF.

This clonotype was seen ten or more times. This CDR3 is CASSLEGQGRQPQHF. The DNA of the CDR3 is TGCGCCAGCAGCTTGGAGGGACAGGGTCGTCAGCCCCAGCATTTT. The chain joins TRBV5-1 to TRBJ1-5; 9 nucleotides agree with TRBD1. The CDR3 length is 15 residues. Germline V gene lookup returns CDR1 SGHRS and CDR2 YFSETQ. With 0 bases clipped from V and 6 bases from J, the junction kept 4 bases outside the gene matches.

This clonotype was observed a handful of times. The rearrangement links TRBV9 to TRBJ2-1, with 9 bases lining up with TRBD1. The CDR3 is 15 amino acids. Losses at the gene ends were 4 bases for V and 6 bases for J; bases not matched to a gene: 8. Germline values: CDR1 SGDLS, CDR2 YYNGEE. CDR3 DNA: TGTGCCAGCAGCTTAGGACAGGGGCCAGGCAATGAGCAGTTCTTC. The encoded protein is CASSLGQGPGNEQFF.

This clonotype was counted only a few times. The gene calls are TRBV20-1 and TRBJ1-1; 7 nucleotides line up with TRBD1. J lost 6 bases, V lost 1 base, and 2 bases had no gene match. The germline V gene has CDR1 DFQATT and CDR2 SNEGSKA (reference sequence). The CDR3 is 12 residues long. The CDR3 DNA is TGCAGTGCTAGAGTAGGGGGCGCTGAAGCTTTCTTT. This gives the protein CSARVGGAEAFF.

V gene TRBV7-6 combines with J gene TRBJ2-2; 8 bases are a match to TRBD2. The CDR3 extends over 16 amino acids. Germline CDR1 is SGHVS and CDR2 is FNYEAQ. The V and J ends lost 0 bases and 4 bases, in that order; junction bases with no gene match: 4. CDR3 DNA sequence: TGTGCCAGCAGCTTAGCCGGGACTAGGGTCACCGGGGAGCTGTTTTTT. As protein: CASSLAGTRVTGELFF.

This clonotype came up many times. The chain carries TRBV29-1 and TRBJ2-7; no reliable D call. Germline CDR1 is SQVTM and CDR2 is ANQGSEA. The CDR3 covers 12 residues. V was cut by 4 bases and J by 7 bases, with 14 bases left in between. This CDR3 is CSVGSSRIEQYF. The CDR3 DNA sequence: TGCAGCGTTGGGTCCTCCCGGATTGAGCAGTACTTC.

The chain combines TRBV20-1 with TRBJ2-7; 8 positions agree with TRBD1. The trim removed 1 base at V and 3 bases at J, leaving 11 bases unmatched. The CDR3 has 16 residues. Germline CDR1 is DFQATT and CDR2 is SNEGSKA (reference sequence). The CDR3 sequence is CSARVVGTGDYYEQYF. CDR3 bases: TGCAGTGCTAGAGTGGTAGGGACAGGAGATTACTACGAGCAGTACTTC.

The CDR3 nucleotides are TGCAGTGCTCCTATGGGTGGAGCCCGCACAGATACGCAGTATTTT. Its protein product is CSAPMGGARTDTQYF. The rearrangement uses TRBV20-1 and TRBJ2-3; D remains ambiguous. CDR1 and CDR2 (germline): DFQATT, SNEGSKA (reference sequence). The CDR3 is 15 residues long. V was clipped by 5 bases and J by 1 base, with 16 bases between them.

V gene TRBV12-3 or TRBV12-4 combines with J gene TRBJ1-6; perhaps TRBD1 as D (6 bases). This CDR3 comprises 14 residues. The V end lost 6 bases, the J end lost 9 bases, and 15 bases lay between the germline ends. The CDR3 sequence: CASRLFGQSSPLHF. The CDR3 DNA reads TGTGCCAGCAGGCTGTTCGGACAGAGTTCACCCCTCCACTTT.

The V gene is TRBV6-1, the J gene TRBJ2-5, with D possibly TRBD2 on 7 matching bases. The V gene's germline CDR1 is MNHNS and CDR2 SASEGT. With 6 bases removed from V and 5 bases from J, the gap between germline ends came to 19 bases. The CDR3 loop spans 15 amino acids. For the CDR3, the DNA is TGTGCCAGCAGCGTACGGGGGGCGCTAGGGGAGACCCAGTACTTC. Amino acid sequence: CASSVRGALGETQYF.

This clonotype was picked up a small number of times. The chain is built from TRBV7-2 and TRBJ2-5, with D tentatively TRBD1 (6 bases). Looked up from germline, CDR1 is SGHTA and CDR2 is FQGNSA. Trimming shortened V by 9 bases and J by 3 bases, and 17 bases separated the two germline ends. CDR3 length: 14 amino acids. The CDR3 sequence: CASKVLGGKETQYF. The CDR3 nucleotides read TGTGCCAGTAAAGTATTAGGGGGAAAAGAGACCCAGTACTTC. Complete variable domain (other parts from reference TRBV7-2 and TRBJ2-5): GAGVSQSPSNKVTEKGKDVELRCDPISGHTALYWYRQSLGQGLEFLIYFQGNSAPDKSGLPSDRFSAERTGGSVSTLTIQRTQQEDSAVYLCASKVLGGKETQYFGPGTRLLVL.

The chain uses TRBV6-2 or TRBV6-3 and TRBJ2-1, with 10 bases fitting TRBD1. The CDR3 runs 18 residues. J lost 6 bases, V lost 2 bases, and 13 bases had no gene match. From germline, CDR1 is MNHEY and CDR2 SVGEGT. CDR3 amino acids: CASSYGVLGQGGVNEQFF. CDR3 in DNA: TGTGCCAGCAGTTACGGGGTTTTAGGACAGGGGGGGGTCAATGAGCAGTTCTTC.

Here the CDR3 DNA reads TGCAGCGTTCACCCTCGGGCGGGATCAGATACGCAGTATTTT. This codes for CSVHPRAGSDTQYF. This chain connects TRBV29-1 to TRBJ2-3; weak D call: TRBD2 (6 bases). The CDR3 totals 14 residues. Trimming took off 5 bases at V and 4 bases at J, with 16 bases between the two ends. Germline loops: CDR1 SQVTM, CDR2 ANQGSEA.

This clonotype was recorded a few times. The rearrangement joins TRBV5-1 to TRBJ2-1, with 7 bases fitting TRBD1. Germline CDR1 is SGHRS and CDR2 is YFSETQ. V shed 0 bases and J 3 bases; nucleotides not matched to a gene: 0. The CDR3 is 14 residues long. CDR3 bases: TGCGCCAGCAGCTTGGGGGACAGCTACAATGAGCAGTTCTTC. Translation: CASSLGDSYNEQFF.

The V gene is TRBV7-9, the J gene TRBJ2-3, with 8 bases aligning to TRBD2. Germline V CDR1 and CDR2: SEHNR, FQNEAQ (reference sequence). This CDR3 has 15 amino acids. Trimming at V came to 7 bases and at J to 1 base, leaving 7 bases not matched to a gene. The CDR3 reads CASTRQAGGTDTQYF. As DNA, the CDR3 is TGTGCCAGCACCCGGCAAGCGGGAGGCACAGATACGCAGTATTTT.

This clonotype showed up just a few times. The V call is TRBV5-3, the J call TRBJ1-4, with D uncertain. TRBV5-3 is an ORF; its function is uncertain. The V end lost 2 bases, the J end lost 0 bases, and 11 bases lay between the germline ends. This CDR3 has 16 amino acids. The CDR3: CARSFGECTTNEKLFF. The CDR3 nucleotides read TGTGCCAGAAGCTTCGGCGAGTGCACAACTAATGAAAAACTGTTTTTT.

V gene TRBV15 combines with J gene TRBJ1-1; D might be TRBD1 (6 bases). The CDR3 runs 16 residues. V lost 1 base and J lost 3, with 15 bases in between. Germline V gives CDR1 LNHNV, CDR2 YYDKDF (reference sequence). CDR3 in DNA: TGTGCCACCAGCAGAGGAGAAGGGGGAGAGGACACTGAAGCTTTCTTT. Its protein product is CATSRGEGGEDTEAFF. Variable domain in full (rest from reference TRBV15 and TRBJ1-1): DAMVIQNPRYQVTQFGKPVTLSCSQTLNHNVMYWYQQKSSQAPKLLFHYYDKDFNNEADTPDNFQSRRPNTSFCFLDIRSPGLGDTAMYLCATSRGEGGEDTEAFFGQGTRLTVV.

The V gene is TRBV18, the J gene TRBJ2-5; no clear D. Germline V CDR1 and CDR2: KGHSH, LQKENI. The CDR3 runs to 17 residues. Trimming stripped 3 bases from V and 2 bases from J, with 19 bases between. CDR3 protein: CASSPGGEKRKQETQYF. For the CDR3, the DNA is TGTGCCAGCTCACCCGGCGGAGAGAAGCGAAAACAAGAGACCCAGTACTTC.

This clonotype has ten or more counts. The chain combines TRBV12-3 or TRBV12-4 with TRBJ2-7, with a possible D match to TRBD1 (6 bases). Trimming removed 4 bases at V and 2 bases at J, with 9 bases between. The CDR3 has 13 residues. The CDR3 DNA is TGTGCCAGCAGTTCTCGGGACACCTACGAGCAGTACTTC. This translates into CASSSRDTYEQYF.

This clonotype was counted between two and nine times. The DNA of the CDR3 is TGTGCCAGCAGCATAGGACTAGCGGGAGACACCGGGGAGCTGTTTTTT. Translating gives CASSIGLAGDTGELFF. The J gene is TRBJ2-2, the V gene TRBV5-6; TRBD2 matches 13 bases. Germline assignment: CDR1 SGHDT and CDR2 YYEEEE. The J segment lost 3 bases and the V segment lost 4 bases, leaving 3 bases of the junction unmatched. This CDR3 contains 16 residues.

This clonotype was picked up a small number of times. The chain combines TRBV5-6 with TRBJ2-5; 7 nucleotides agree with TRBD1. CDR3 length equals 16 residues. With 3 bases clipped from V and 1 base from J, the junction kept 9 bases outside the gene matches. CDR1 is SGHDT and CDR2 is YYEEEE in the germline V gene. This CDR3 reads CASSWTRDSPQETQYF. CDR3 bases: TGTGCCAGCAGCTGGACCCGGGACAGTCCCCAAGAGACCCAGTACTTC.

The rearrangement joins TRBV20-1 to TRBJ2-1; a possible D gene is TRBD2 (7 bases). The germline V and J ends were trimmed by 0 bases and 9 bases, with 18 bases remaining between them. Germline V gene sequence: CDR1 DFQATT, CDR2 SNEGSKA (reference sequence). There are 15 residues in the CDR3. In DNA form, the CDR3 reads TGCAGTGCTAGAGATAGGGTTGCGGGGGCGAGTGAGCAGTTCTTC. Its translation is CSARDRVAGASEQFF.

In regard to this clonotype: A much more abundant neighbour one base away suggests this may be a read error. The V and J genes are TRBV5-1 and TRBJ2-5; 8 bases fit TRBD1. This CDR3 has 14 residues. Germline CDR1 is SGHRS and CDR2 is YFSETQ. The CDR3 DNA reads as TGCGTCAGCAGCTTTGACAGGGGAGGAGAGACCCAGTACTTC. Encoded protein: CVSSFDRGGETQYF.